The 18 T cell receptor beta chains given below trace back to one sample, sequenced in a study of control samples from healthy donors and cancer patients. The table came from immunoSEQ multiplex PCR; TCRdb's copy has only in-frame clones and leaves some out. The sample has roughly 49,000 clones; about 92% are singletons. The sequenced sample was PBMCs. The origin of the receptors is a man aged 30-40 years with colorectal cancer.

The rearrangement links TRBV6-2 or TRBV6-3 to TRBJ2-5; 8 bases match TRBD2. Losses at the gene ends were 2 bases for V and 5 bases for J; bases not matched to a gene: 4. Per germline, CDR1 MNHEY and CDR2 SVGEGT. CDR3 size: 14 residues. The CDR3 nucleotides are TGTGCCAGCAGTTACCGGGGGGGCCGGGAGACCCAGTACTTC. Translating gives CASSYRGGRETQYF.

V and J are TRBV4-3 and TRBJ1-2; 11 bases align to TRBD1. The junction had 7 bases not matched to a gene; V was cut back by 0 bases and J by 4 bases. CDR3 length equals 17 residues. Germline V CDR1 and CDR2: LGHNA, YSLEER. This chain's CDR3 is CASSQDLGQGGFYGYTF. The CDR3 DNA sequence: TGCGCCAGCAGCCAAGATTTGGGACAGGGGGGCTTCTATGGCTACACCTTC.

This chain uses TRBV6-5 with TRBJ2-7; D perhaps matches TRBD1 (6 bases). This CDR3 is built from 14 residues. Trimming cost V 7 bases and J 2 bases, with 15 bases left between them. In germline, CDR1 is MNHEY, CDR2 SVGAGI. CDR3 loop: CASNPGTTTYEQYV. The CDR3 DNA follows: TGTGCCAGCAATCCCGGGACAACAACCTACGAGCAGTACGTC.

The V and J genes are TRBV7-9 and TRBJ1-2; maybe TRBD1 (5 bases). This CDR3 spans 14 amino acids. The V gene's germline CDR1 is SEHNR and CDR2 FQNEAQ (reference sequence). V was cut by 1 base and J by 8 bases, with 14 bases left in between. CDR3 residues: CASSLDRPSGGYTF. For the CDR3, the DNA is TGTGCCAGCAGCTTAGACAGGCCATCCGGGGGCTACACCTTC.

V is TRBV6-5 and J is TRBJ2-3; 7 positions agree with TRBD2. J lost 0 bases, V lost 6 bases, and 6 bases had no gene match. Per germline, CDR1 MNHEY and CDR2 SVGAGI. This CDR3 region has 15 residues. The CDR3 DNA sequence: TGTGCCAGCAGCACCCGGGGAGGGAGCACAGATACGCAGTATTTT. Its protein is CASSTRGGSTDTQYF.

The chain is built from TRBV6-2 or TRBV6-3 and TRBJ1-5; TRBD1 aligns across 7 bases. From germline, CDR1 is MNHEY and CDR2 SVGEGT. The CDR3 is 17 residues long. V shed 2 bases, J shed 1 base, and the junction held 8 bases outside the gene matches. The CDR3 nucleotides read TGTGCCAGCAGTTACGGGCAGGGGGGTTGGAGCAATCAGCCCCAGCATTTT. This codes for CASSYGQGGWSNQPQHF.

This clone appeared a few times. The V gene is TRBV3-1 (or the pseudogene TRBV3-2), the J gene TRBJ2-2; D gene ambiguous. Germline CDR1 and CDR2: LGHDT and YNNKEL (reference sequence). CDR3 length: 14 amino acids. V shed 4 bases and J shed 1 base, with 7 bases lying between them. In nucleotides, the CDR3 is TGTGCCAGCAGCCGAAGCAGGAACACCGGGGAGCTGTTTTTT. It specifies CASSRSRNTGELFF.

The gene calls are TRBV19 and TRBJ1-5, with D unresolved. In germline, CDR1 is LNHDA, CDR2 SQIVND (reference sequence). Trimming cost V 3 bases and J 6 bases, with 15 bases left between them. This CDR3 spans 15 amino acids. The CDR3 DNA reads TGTGCCAGTAGTATTAGGACTTCCTCGGCTCAGCCCCAGCATTTT. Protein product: CASSIRTSSAQPQHF.

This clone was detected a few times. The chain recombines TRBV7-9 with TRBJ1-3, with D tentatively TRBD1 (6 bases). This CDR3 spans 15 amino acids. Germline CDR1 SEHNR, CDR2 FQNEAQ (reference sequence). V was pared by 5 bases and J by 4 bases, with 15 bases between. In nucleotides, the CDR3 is TGTGCCAGCAGCCCCTTCAGGGGAGCCGGAAACACCATATATTTT. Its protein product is CASSPFRGAGNTIYF.

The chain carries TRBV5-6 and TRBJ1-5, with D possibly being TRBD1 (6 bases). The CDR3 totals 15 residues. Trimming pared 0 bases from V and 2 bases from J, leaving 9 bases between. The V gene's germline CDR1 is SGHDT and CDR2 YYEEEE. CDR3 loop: CASSLGAGGNQPQHF. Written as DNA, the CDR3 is TGTGCCAGCAGCTTGGGGGCAGGGGGCAATCAGCCCCAGCATTTT. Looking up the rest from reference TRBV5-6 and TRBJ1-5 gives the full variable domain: DAGVTQSPTHLIKTRGQQVTLRCSPKSGHDTVSWYQQALGQGPQFIFQYYEEEERQRGNFPDRFSGHQFPNYSSELNVNALLLGDSALYLCASSLGAGGNQPQHFGDGTRLSIL.

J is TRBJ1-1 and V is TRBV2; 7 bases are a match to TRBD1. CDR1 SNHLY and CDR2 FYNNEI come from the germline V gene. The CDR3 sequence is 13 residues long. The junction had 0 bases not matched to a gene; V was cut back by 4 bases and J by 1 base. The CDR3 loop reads CASSGQGNTEAFF. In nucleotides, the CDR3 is TGTGCCAGCAGTGGACAGGGGAACACTGAAGCTTTCTTT.

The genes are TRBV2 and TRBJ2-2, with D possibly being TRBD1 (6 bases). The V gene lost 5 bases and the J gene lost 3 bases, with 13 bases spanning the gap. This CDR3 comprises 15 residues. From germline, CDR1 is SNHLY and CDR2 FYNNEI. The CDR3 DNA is TGTGCCAGCAGTTACCGGGACATCGACACCGGGGAGCTGTTTTTT. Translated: CASSYRDIDTGELFF.

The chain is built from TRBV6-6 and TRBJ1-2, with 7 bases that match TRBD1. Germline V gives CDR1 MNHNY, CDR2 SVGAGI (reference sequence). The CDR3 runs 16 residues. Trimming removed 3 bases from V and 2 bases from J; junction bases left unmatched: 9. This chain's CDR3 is CASSYSRDSSNYGYTF. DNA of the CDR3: TGTGCCAGCAGTTATTCCCGGGACAGTTCAAACTATGGCTACACCTTC.

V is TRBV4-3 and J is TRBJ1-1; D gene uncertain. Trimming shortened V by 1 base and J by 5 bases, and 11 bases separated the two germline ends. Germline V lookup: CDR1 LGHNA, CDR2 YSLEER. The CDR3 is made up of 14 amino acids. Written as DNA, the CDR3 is TGCGCCAGCAGCCAAGGGATCAGGCGAACTGAAGCTTTCTTT. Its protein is CASSQGIRRTEAFF.

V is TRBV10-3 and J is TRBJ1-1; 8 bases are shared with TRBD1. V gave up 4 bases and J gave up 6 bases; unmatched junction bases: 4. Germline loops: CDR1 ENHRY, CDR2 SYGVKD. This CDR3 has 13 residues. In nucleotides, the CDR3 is TGTGCCATCAGTGGACAGGGGAGCCCTGAAGCTTTCTTT. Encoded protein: CAISGQGSPEAFF.

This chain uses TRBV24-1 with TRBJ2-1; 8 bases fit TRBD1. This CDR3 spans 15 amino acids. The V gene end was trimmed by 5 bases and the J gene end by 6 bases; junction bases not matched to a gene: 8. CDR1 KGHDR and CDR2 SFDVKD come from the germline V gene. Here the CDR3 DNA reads TGTGCCACCAGTGGTCGAGACAGGGGCCGCAATGAGCAGTTCTTC. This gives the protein CATSGRDRGRNEQFF.

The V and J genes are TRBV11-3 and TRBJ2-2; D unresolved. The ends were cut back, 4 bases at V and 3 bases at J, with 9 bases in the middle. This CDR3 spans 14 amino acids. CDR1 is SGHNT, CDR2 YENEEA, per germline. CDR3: CASSSSYYTGELFF. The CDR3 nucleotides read TGTGCCAGCAGCTCGTCGTACTACACCGGGGAGCTGTTTTTT.

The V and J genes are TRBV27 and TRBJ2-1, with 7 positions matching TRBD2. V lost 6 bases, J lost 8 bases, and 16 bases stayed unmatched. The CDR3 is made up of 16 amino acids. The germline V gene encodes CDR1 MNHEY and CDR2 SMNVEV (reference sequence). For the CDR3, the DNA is TGTGCCAGCAGCGAGGCAGCGGGGCCTACTCTAGATGAGCAGTTCTTC. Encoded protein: CASSEAAGPTLDEQFF.